This TCR beta chain was identified during a study of blood T cell repertoires in COVID-19. Looking at the study overall: The study drew acute and convalescent COVID-19 samples from the United States, Italy and Spain. T cells, B-cell-depleted T cells, or PBMCs provided the cDNA or gDNA that served as material.

The CDR3 sequence is 14 residues long. The germline V and J ends were trimmed by 5 bases and 5 bases, with 16 bases remaining between them. Per germline, CDR1 LNHDA and CDR2 SQIVND (reference sequence). Produced via immunoSEQ multiplex PCR; TCRdb's table is partial and in-frame only. Among about 220,000 clones listed, roughly 80% were seen once. The receptor's source is a human donor in a cohort sampled during active COVID-19. Sequenced input: peripheral blood. The chain is built from TRBV19 and TRBJ2-7, with D tentatively TRBD2 (6 bases). CDR3 region: CASSLGEGRHEQYF. CDR3 nucleotides: TGTGCCAGTAGTTTGGGAGAGGGGAGGCACGAGCAGTACTTC. Supplemented by reference TRBV19 and TRBJ2-7, the full variable domain reads DGGITQSPKYLFRKEGQNVTLSCEQNLNHDAMYWYRQDPGQGLRLIYYSQIVNDFQKGDIAEGYSVSREKKESFPLTVTSAQKNPTAFYLCASSLGEGRHEQYFGPGTRLTVT.